This passage covers 29 T cell receptor beta chains from one sample sequenced in a study of blood T cells in healthy people across ages. It was with a sample-barcoded 5' primer and a J-beta primer mix that a second PCR of about 7 to 12 cycles was run. TCRdb independently ran MiXCR on the 5' RACE reads; one entry per CDR3 protein. The sample consists of 800,000 to 950,000 distinct CDR3 sequences, 25% to 35% of them appearing once. The data were also submitted as part of a second study, on T cells of mothers and their children.

The sample was blood. These receptors were obtained from a middle-aged woman in good health.

This chain connects TRBV2 to TRBJ1-5, with D possibly being TRBD1 (6 bases). The V gene's germline CDR1 is SNHLY and CDR2 FYNNEI. The CDR3 runs 15 residues. The V end was cut by 3 bases, the J end by 4 bases, with 13 bases between. This CDR3 is CASSDVRGPNQPQHF. The CDR3, as DNA: TGTGCCAGCAGTGACGTCAGGGGACCTAATCAGCCCCAGCATTTT.

This clonotype was seen at least ten times. The CDR3 DNA follows: TGTGCCAGCAGTCGGGACAGGCCGTCCCCCTACGAGCAGTACTTC. Its protein product is CASSRDRPSPYEQYF. The chain links TRBV7-2 to TRBJ2-7; 8 bases agree with TRBD1. V shed 6 bases, J shed 2 bases, and the junction held 9 bases outside the gene matches. Germline V gene sequence: CDR1 SGHTA, CDR2 FQGNSA. The CDR3 length is 15 residues.

In regard to this clonotype: Its ends do not fully match the called genes, so a read error is possible. This rearrangement joins TRBV13 to TRBJ2-7; 14 bases agree with TRBD2. Germline assignment: CDR1 PRHDT and CDR2 FYEKMQ (reference sequence). This CDR3 is built from 17 residues. CDR3 region: CASSLRLAGGISYERYF. CDR3 nucleotide sequence: TGTGCCAGCAGCTTGAGACTAGCGGGGGGGATCTCCTACGAGCGGTACTTC.

Comments on this clonotype: The germline gene is not matched at one end of the junction; a read error may be the cause. The chain couples TRBV14 to TRBJ2-1, with TRBD2 matching over 13 bases. Germline values: CDR1 SGHDN, CDR2 FVKESK. This CDR3 comprises 16 residues. The CDR3 is CSSSDPLAGGRNEQFF. CDR3 bases: TGTTCCAGCAGCGACCCACTAGCGGGGGGGCGAAATGAGCAGTTCTTC.

Only a few counts were recorded for this clonotype. This chain connects TRBV14 to TRBJ2-1, with TRBD2 matching 10 bases. In germline, CDR1 is SGHDN, CDR2 FVKESK. J gave up 1 base and V 6 bases, and 6 bases lay outside the gene matches. The length of the CDR3 is 16 residues. DNA of the CDR3: TGTGCCAGCAGACCTAGCGGGGGCCTTTCCTACAATGAGCAGTTCTTC. Amino acid sequence: CASRPSGGLSYNEQFF.

In its sample, this clonotype was seen a few times. The rearrangement links TRBV27 to TRBJ1-2; 7 bases map to TRBD1. The CDR3 totals 13 residues. With 6 bases clipped from V and 4 bases from J, the junction kept 5 bases outside the gene matches. Per germline, CDR1 MNHEY and CDR2 SMNVEV (reference sequence). CDR3 protein: CASRATGRYGYTF. The CDR3 region has the DNA TGTGCCAGCAGGGCGACAGGGCGCTATGGCTACACCTTC.

Concerning this clonotype: One base away lies a much larger clone, so this may be a sequencing read error. The chain recombines TRBV20-1 with TRBJ2-4; 10 bases agree with TRBD2. Germline trimming cut 6 bases from V and 13 bases from J; bases unmatched to any gene: 12. The CDR3 spans 13 residues. Germline V gene sequence: CDR1 DFQATT, CDR2 SNEGSKA (reference sequence). The CDR3 here is CSAKRGGNNEQYF. The CDR3 DNA reads as TGCAGTGCGAAGCGGGGGGGCAACAATGAGCAGTACTTC.

Points on this clonotype: A read error is possible here, since a much larger clone lies one base away. This chain joins TRBV10-2 and TRBJ2-7; D is ambiguous. Trimming stripped 5 bases from V and 6 bases from J, with 8 bases between. The CDR3 covers 11 residues. Germline V lookup: CDR1 WSHSY, CDR2 SAAADI. The CDR3 is CASSPHCEQYF. DNA of the CDR3: TGCGCCAGCAGTCCCCACTGCGAGCAGTACTTC.

There are a few counts of this clonotype. V and J are TRBV29-1 and TRBJ2-1, with D possibly being TRBD1 or TRBD2 (6 bases each). The CDR3 sequence is 13 residues long. V lost 4 bases to trimming and J lost 6 bases, with 13 bases between them. The V gene's germline CDR1 is SQVTM and CDR2 ANQGSEA. In DNA, the CDR3 is TGCAGCGTTGGGGGGGCAGACTGCAATGAGCAGTTCTTC. This gives the protein CSVGGADCNEQFF.

The V call is TRBV2, the J call TRBJ1-2, with D unresolved. The CDR3 has 14 amino acids. Germline V lookup: CDR1 SNHLY, CDR2 FYNNEI. Trimming took off 5 bases at V and 0 bases at J, with 10 bases between the two ends. This CDR3 is CASSPTTTNYGYTF. The CDR3 bases are TGTGCCAGCAGTCCTACTACAACTAACTATGGCTACACCTTC.

Many counts were recorded for this clonotype. The CDR3 region is CASSLRGGLETQYF. In nucleotides, the CDR3 is TGTGCCAGCAGTTTGCGGGGGGGCCTAGAGACCCAGTACTTC. The rearrangement uses TRBV28 and TRBJ2-5; 9 bases are a match to TRBD2. Germline assignment: CDR1 MDHEN and CDR2 SYDVKM. J lost 4 bases, V lost 3 bases, and 3 bases had no gene match. The CDR3 is made up of 14 amino acids.

The chain joins TRBV28 to TRBJ2-3; D is possibly TRBD1 (6 bases). The CDR3 sequence is 16 residues long. V gave up 1 base and J gave up 1 base, with 12 bases separating them. Germline V gene sequence: CDR1 MDHEN, CDR2 SYDVKM. The CDR3 sequence is CASSLLPGAGTDTQYF. The CDR3 DNA reads TGTGCCAGCAGTTTATTGCCAGGGGCTGGCACAGATACGCAGTATTTT.

This rearrangement joins TRBV20-1 to TRBJ2-7; the D gene could be TRBD1 or TRBD2 (5 bases each). The germline CDR1 and CDR2 sequences are DFQATT and SNEGSKA (reference sequence). The CDR3 is 14 amino acids. Trimming pared 3 bases from V and 3 bases from J, leaving 15 bases between. The CDR3 sequence is CSASDGTARYEQYF. The DNA for the CDR3 is TGCAGTGCTAGTGACGGGACCGCCCGCTACGAGCAGTACTTC.

The sample holds a few counts of this clonotype. The chain joins TRBV6-6 to TRBJ1-1; D is uncertain. CDR3 length: 11 amino acids. Trimming took 7 bases from V and 2 from J, leaving 5 bases between them. Germline-derived CDR1 and CDR2 are MNHNY and SVGAGI (reference sequence). CDR3 loop: CASKFNTEAFF. In DNA form, the CDR3 reads TGTGCCAGCAAATTTAACACTGAAGCTTTCTTT.

The chain couples TRBV5-4 to TRBJ2-1, with a weak D call TRBD1 (6 bases). The germline V and J ends were trimmed by 1 base and 6 bases, with 11 bases remaining between them. This CDR3 has 14 amino acids. The V gene's germline CDR1 is SGHNT and CDR2 YYREEE (reference sequence). CDR3 bases: TGTGCCAGCAGCTTGCGGACAGAACGCAATGAGCAGTTCTTC. It is translated as CASSLRTERNEQFF.

The CDR3 nucleotides read TGTGCCAGCAGCTTACCGGCCGCGGGGACTGAAGCTTTCTTT. This codes for CASSLPAAGTEAFF. The J gene is TRBJ1-1, the V gene TRBV7-9; the D is unclear. Germline lookup yields CDR1 SEHNR and CDR2 FQNEAQ (reference sequence). This CDR3 is 14 amino acids long. The V end was cut by 2 bases, the J end by 5 bases, with 12 bases between.

The rearrangement links TRBV14 to TRBJ2-1, with a possible D match to TRBD2 (5 bases). Looked up from germline, CDR1 is SGHDN and CDR2 is FVKESK. V was shortened by 2 bases and J by 12 bases, with 20 bases between the two germline ends. This CDR3 contains 15 residues. The CDR3 DNA follows: TGTGCCAGCAGCCAAACCAAGAACTCGGGGTCCTTGCAGTTCTTC. As protein: CASSQTKNSGSLQFF.

V gene TRBV13 combines with J gene TRBJ2-1; D not certain. Trimming pared 5 bases from V and 13 bases from J, leaving 24 bases between. The germline V gene encodes CDR1 PRHDT and CDR2 FYEKMQ (reference sequence). The CDR3 is 15 amino acids. CDR3 protein: CASSVSVAIQETQFF. The CDR3 nucleotides are TGTGCCAGCAGCGTAAGTGTGGCGATCCAAGAGACCCAGTTCTTC.

The rearrangement links TRBV27 to TRBJ1-4; D is possibly TRBD1 (5 bases). The germline CDR1 and CDR2 sequences are MNHEY and SMNVEV (reference sequence). The V end was cut by 5 bases, the J end by 4 bases, with 11 bases between. CDR3 size: 14 residues. CDR3 amino acids: CASSGDGINEKLFF. DNA of the CDR3: TGTGCCAGCAGTGGGGACGGAATTAATGAAAAACTGTTTTTT.

This clonotype was seen a few times. The rearrangement uses TRBV6-5 and TRBJ1-1; D is possibly TRBD1 (6 bases). Trimming stripped 7 bases from V and 1 base from J, with 16 bases between. The germline gives CDR1 MNHEY, CDR2 SVGAGI. The CDR3 contains 15 residues. In nucleotides, the CDR3 is TGTGCCAGCACTGGGGGCACAGGAGGGAACACTGAAGCTTTCTTT. Its protein is CASTGGTGGNTEAFF.

The rearrangement uses TRBV6-5 and TRBJ2-2, with 7 bases matching TRBD1. The V segment lost 5 bases and the J segment 1 base; nucleotides outside the gene matches: 1. This CDR3 has 14 amino acids. Germline lookup yields CDR1 MNHEY and CDR2 SVGAGI. CDR3 nucleotide sequence: TGTGCCAGCAGTCGGACAGGGAACACCGGGGAGCTGTTTTTT. Translating it yields CASSRTGNTGELFF.

The V and J genes are TRBV20-1 and TRBJ2-3; 8 nucleotides line up with TRBD1. This CDR3 spans 14 amino acids. V trimming: 5 bases; J trimming: 3 bases; junction bases outside the gene matches: 7. Germline assignment: CDR1 DFQATT and CDR2 SNEGSKA (reference sequence). The CDR3 region has the DNA TGCAGTGCTCCAGGGGGCCTCCTAACAGATACGCAGTATTTT. This encodes CSAPGGLLTDTQYF.

V and J are TRBV7-2 and TRBJ1-5; TRBD1 matches at 8 bases. Per germline, CDR1 SGHTA and CDR2 FQGNSA. This CDR3 spans 14 amino acids. Trimming cost V 4 bases and J 5 bases; bases outside gene matches: 4. The CDR3 sequence: CASSSTGGDQPQHF. DNA of the CDR3: TGTGCCAGCAGCTCCACAGGGGGGGATCAGCCCCAGCATTTT. Together with reference TRBV7-2 and TRBJ1-5, the CDR3 gives the full variable domain: GAGVSQSPSNKVTEKGKDVELRCDPISGHTALYWYRQSLGQGLEFLIYFQGNSAPDKSGLPSDRFSAERTGGSVSTLTIQRTQQEDSAVYLCASSSTGGDQPQHFGDGTRLSIL.

In regard to this clonotype: This may be a read error: a much more frequent sequence differs by one nucleotide. The chain couples TRBV28 to TRBJ2-6, with D hard to call. Germline V gene data show CDR1 as MDHEN and CDR2 as SYDVKM. The CDR3 totals 17 residues. The CDR3 is CTSSSPPGSSGANVLTF. Here the CDR3 DNA reads TGTACCAGCAGTTCTCCCCCGGGCAGCTCTGGGGCCAACGTCCTGACTTTC.

This chain uses TRBV28 with TRBJ2-7; possible D gene TRBD1, 6 bases. Looked up from germline, CDR1 is MDHEN and CDR2 is SYDVKM. Deletions cut 2 bases from V and 5 bases from J, with 13 bases between. CDR3 length equals 14 residues. The DNA of the CDR3 is TGTGCCAGCAGTTTAACACAGGGATCCCACGAGCAGTACTTC. Protein product: CASSLTQGSHEQYF. The variable domain in full, completed from reference TRBV28 and TRBJ2-7, reads DVKVTQSSRYLVKRTGEKVFLECVQDMDHENMFWYRQDPGLGLRLIYFSYDVKMKEKGDIPEGYSVSREKKERFSLILESASTNQTSMYLCASSLTQGSHEQYFGPGTRLTVT.

This clonotype came up many times. The genes are TRBV12-3 or TRBV12-4 and TRBJ1-5; 11 bases are shared with TRBD1. The CDR3 has 14 amino acids. Germline trimming cut 5 bases from V and 6 bases from J; bases unmatched to any gene: 3. The CDR3 protein is CASSLGQGGQPQHF. DNA of the CDR3: TGTGCCAGCAGTCTGGGACAGGGGGGTCAGCCCCAGCATTTT.

This clonotype was observed at least ten times. The V gene is TRBV20-1, the J gene TRBJ2-6; no clear D gene. CDR3 length equals 13 residues. The V gene lost 5 bases and the J gene lost 0 bases, with 5 bases spanning the gap. Germline CDR1 and CDR2: DFQATT and SNEGSKA (reference sequence). The CDR3 nucleotides are TGCAGTGCTGGAAGCTCTGGGGCCAACGTCCTGACTTTC. The encoded protein is CSAGSSGANVLTF.

This clonotype was seen ten or more times. This chain links TRBV6-2 or TRBV6-3 with TRBJ2-1, with D uncertain. The V gene lost 0 bases and the J gene lost 5 bases, with 8 bases spanning the gap. The V gene's germline CDR1 is MNHEY and CDR2 SVGEGT. This CDR3 contains 14 residues. The CDR3 DNA follows: TGTGCCAGCAGTTACTCGACGGCAGACAATGAGCAGTTCTTC. It codes for CASSYSTADNEQFF.

V usage is TRBV4-1 and J usage is TRBJ2-1; unclear D gene. This CDR3 is 15 amino acids long. V shed 1 base and J shed 2 bases, with 9 bases lying between them. Germline CDR1 MGHRA, CDR2 YSYEKL. CDR3 nucleotides: TGCGCCAGCAGCCAAGGTTGGCAGACCTACAATGAGCAGTTCTTC. Protein sequence: CASSQGWQTYNEQFF.